Detailed here is one T cell receptor beta chain. Described treatment: oral pan-JAK inhibitor, 5-10 mg twice daily. Lesional scalp punch biopsies and peripheral blood were collected from alopecia areata patients. The sequencing template was cDNA reverse transcribed from extracted RNA. The method was immunoSEQ multiplex PCR; TCRdb's version includes in-frame clones alone and lacks a portion of them. This table has roughly 60,000 clones, under 60% appearing once. Between the trimmed V and J ends, which lost 7 bases and 6 bases, there was a span of 12 bases. Per germline, CDR1 SQVTM and CDR2 ANQGSEA. CDR3 size: 11 residues. The sample belongs to a study of CD8+ T cells in alopecia areata. Study details: It was 6 to 18 months of tofacitinib, and then there were 6 months off drug.

The rearrangement uses TRBV29-1 and TRBJ1-2; D remains unclear. This TCR came from a human donor with alopecia areata. The sequencing here drew on CD8+ T cells sorted from blood, taken at roughly week 36, from a patient treated with tofacitinib. The CDR3 DNA follows: TGCAGCGGAGAAGGACGGAATGGCTACACCTTC. This translates into CSGEGRNGYTF. The variable domain in full, with the rest retrieved from reference TRBV29-1 and TRBJ1-2, is SAVISQKPSRDICQRGTSLTIQCQVDSQVTMMFWYRQQPGQSLTLIATANQGSEATYESGFVIDKFPISRPNLTFSTLTVSNMSPEDSSIYLCSGEGRNGYTFGSGTRLTVV.